This T cell receptor (beta chain) was sequenced in a study of blood T cell repertoires in COVID-19. Study context: Donors in the United States, Italy and Spain gave samples during acute or convalescent COVID-19. In each case, the material was cDNA or gDNA derived from T cells, B-cell-depleted T cells, or PBMCs.

Germline CDR1 and CDR2: SGDLS and YYNGEE. V gave up 4 bases and J gave up 4 bases, with 11 bases separating them. The CDR3 runs 13 residues. The protocol was immunoSEQ multiplex PCR, while the TCRdb copy is restricted to in-frame clones and leaves out a portion. This table has approximately 99,000 clones, 60% to 85% appearing once. The specimen sequenced was peripheral blood. The chain combines TRBV9 with TRBJ1-1, with D tentatively TRBD1 (5 bases). This TCR derives from a woman aged 80 or over with active or convalescent COVID-19. The CDR3 DNA reads TGTGCCAGCAGCCTTGACAGATTCACTGAAGCTTTCTTT. Protein sequence: CASSLDRFTEAFF.